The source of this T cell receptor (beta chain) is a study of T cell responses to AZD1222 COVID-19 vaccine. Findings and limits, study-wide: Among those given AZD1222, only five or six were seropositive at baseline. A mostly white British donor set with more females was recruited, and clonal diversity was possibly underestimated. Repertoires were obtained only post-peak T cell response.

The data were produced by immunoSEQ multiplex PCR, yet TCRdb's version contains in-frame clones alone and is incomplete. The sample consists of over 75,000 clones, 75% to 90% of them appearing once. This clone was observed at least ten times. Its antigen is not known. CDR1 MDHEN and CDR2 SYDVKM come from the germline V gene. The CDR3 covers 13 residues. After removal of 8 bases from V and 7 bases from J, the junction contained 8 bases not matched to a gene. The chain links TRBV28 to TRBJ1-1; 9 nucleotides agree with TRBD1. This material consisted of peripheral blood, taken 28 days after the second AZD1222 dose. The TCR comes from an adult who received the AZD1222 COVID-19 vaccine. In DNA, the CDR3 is TGTGCCAGCGAAGAACAGGGGGCCGGTGAAGCTTTCTTT. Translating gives CASEEQGAGEAFF.